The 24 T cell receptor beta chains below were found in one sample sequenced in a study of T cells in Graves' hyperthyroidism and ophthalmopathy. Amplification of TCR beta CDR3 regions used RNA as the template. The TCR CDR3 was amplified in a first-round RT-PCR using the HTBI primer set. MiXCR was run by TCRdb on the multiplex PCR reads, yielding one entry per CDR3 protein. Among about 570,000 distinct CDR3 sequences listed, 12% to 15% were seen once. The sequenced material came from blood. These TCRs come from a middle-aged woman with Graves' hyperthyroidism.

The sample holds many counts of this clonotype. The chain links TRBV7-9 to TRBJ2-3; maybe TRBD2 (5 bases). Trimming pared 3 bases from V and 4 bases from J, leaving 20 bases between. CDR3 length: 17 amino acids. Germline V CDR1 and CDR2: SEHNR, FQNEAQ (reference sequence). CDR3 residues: CASSFKGGKGPSDTQYF. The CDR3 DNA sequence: TGTGCCAGCAGCTTCAAAGGAGGAAAGGGCCCTTCAGATACGCAGTATTTT.

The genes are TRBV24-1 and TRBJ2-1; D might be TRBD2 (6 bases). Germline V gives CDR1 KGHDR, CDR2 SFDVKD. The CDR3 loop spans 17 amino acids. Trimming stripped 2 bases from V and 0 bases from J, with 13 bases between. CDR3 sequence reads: CATSDSLAPGSYNEQFF. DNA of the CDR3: TGTGCCACCAGTGATTCCCTAGCGCCAGGCTCCTACAATGAGCAGTTCTTC.

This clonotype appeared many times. The CDR3 region is CASSYSVTGLPGELFF. The CDR3 DNA follows: TGTGCCAGCAGTTACTCAGTGACAGGGCTTCCCGGGGAGCTGTTTTTT. The chain has TRBV6-6 and TRBJ2-2; 7 nucleotides match TRBD1. CDR3 length: 16 amino acids. J gave up 6 bases and V 0 bases, and 7 bases lay outside the gene matches. CDR1 and CDR2 (germline): MNHNY, SVGAGI (reference sequence).

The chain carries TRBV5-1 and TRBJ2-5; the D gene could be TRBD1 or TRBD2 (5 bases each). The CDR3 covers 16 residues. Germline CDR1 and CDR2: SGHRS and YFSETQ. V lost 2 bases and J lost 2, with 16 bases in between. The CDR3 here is CASSFGTLVRQETQYF. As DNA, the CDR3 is TGCGCCAGCAGCTTTGGGACCCTCGTACGGCAAGAGACCCAGTACTTC. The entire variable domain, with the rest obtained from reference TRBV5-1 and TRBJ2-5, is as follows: KAGVTQTPRYLIKTRGQQVTLSCSPISGHRSVSWYQQTPGQGLQFLFEYFSETQRNKGNFPGRFSGRQFSNSRSEMNVSTLELGDSALYLCASSFGTLVRQETQYFGPGTRLLVL.

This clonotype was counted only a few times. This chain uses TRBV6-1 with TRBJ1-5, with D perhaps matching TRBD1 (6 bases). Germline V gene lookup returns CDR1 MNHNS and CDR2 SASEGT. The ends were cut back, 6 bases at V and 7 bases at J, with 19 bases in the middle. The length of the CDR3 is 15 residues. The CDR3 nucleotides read TGTGCCAGCAGCCCCGGGGGGGCTGTAGGACAGCCCCAGCATTTT. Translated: CASSPGGAVGQPQHF.

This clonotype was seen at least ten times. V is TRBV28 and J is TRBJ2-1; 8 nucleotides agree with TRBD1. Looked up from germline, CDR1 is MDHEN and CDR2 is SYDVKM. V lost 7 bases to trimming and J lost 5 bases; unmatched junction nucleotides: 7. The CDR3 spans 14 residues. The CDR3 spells CASNGQGLHNEQFF. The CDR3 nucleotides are TGTGCCAGCAATGGACAGGGTCTGCACAATGAGCAGTTCTTC.

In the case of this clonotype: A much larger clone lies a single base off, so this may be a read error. The CDR3 nucleotides read TGCAGCGCCGCCATTAACACCGGGGAGCTGTTTTTT. Its translation is CSAAINTGELFF. This chain uses TRBV29-1 with TRBJ2-2; D is unclear. The CDR3 extends over 12 amino acids. V lost 7 bases and J 2 bases, leaving 8 bases between the germline ends. Germline V gene lookup returns CDR1 SQVTM and CDR2 ANQGSEA.

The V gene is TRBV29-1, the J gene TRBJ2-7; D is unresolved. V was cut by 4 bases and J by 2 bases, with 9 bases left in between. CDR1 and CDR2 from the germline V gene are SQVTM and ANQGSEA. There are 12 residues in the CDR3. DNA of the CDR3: TGCAGCGTTGGGGTCAGTACCTACGAGCAGTACTTC. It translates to CSVGVSTYEQYF.

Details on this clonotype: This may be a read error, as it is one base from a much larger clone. CDR3 in DNA: TGCGCCAGCAGCCGTGCTCTCAGGGGAACTGGGGCCAACGTCCTGACTTTC. Amino acid sequence: CASSRALRGTGANVLTF. This chain uses TRBV5-5 with TRBJ2-6, with D possibly matching TRBD1 (6 bases). The CDR3 consists of 17 residues. Germline V CDR1 and CDR2: SGHKS, YYEKEE (reference sequence).

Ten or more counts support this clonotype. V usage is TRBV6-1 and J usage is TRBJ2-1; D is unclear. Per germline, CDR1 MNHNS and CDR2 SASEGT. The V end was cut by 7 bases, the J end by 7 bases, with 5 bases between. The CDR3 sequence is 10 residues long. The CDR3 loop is CASTRNEQFF. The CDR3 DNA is TGTGCCAGCACAAGGAATGAGCAGTTCTTC.

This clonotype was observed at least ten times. In nucleotides, the CDR3 is TGTGCCAGCAGCCCGCTGACTAGCGGGTTTAGGAATGAGCAGTTCTTC. It yields the protein CASSPLTSGFRNEQFF. V usage is TRBV11-2 and J usage is TRBJ2-1; TRBD2 matches 10 bases. CDR1 is SGHAT and CDR2 is FQNNGV in the germline V gene. With V trimmed by 5 bases and J by 7 bases, 11 bases remained unmatched. The CDR3 totals 16 residues. The full variable domain, its missing parts supplied by reference TRBV11-2 and TRBJ2-1, is EAGVAQSPRYKIIEKRQSVAFWCNPISGHATLYWYQQILGQGPKLLIQFQNNGVVDDSQLPKDRFSAERLKGVDSTLKIQPAKLEDSAVYLCASSPLTSGFRNEQFFGPGTRLTVL.

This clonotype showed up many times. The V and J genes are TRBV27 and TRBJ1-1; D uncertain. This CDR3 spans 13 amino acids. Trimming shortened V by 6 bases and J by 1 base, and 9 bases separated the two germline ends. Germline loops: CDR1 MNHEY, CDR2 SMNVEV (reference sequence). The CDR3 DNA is TGTGCCAGCAGCACCCCCGGGAACACTGAAGCTTTCTTT. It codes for CASSTPGNTEAFF.

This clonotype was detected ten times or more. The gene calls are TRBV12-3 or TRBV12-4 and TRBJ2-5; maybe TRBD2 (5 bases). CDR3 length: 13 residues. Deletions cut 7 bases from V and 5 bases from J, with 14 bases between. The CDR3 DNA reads TGTGCCAGCACCAACCGGGGTCAGGAGACCCAGTACTTC. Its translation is CASTNRGQETQYF.

In DNA, the CDR3 is TGTGCCAGCAGTTCGCCTACAGGGATAGATACGCAGTATTTT. It yields the protein CASSSPTGIDTQYF. V gene TRBV27 combines with J gene TRBJ2-3, with a weak D call TRBD1 (6 bases). The germline gives CDR1 MNHEY, CDR2 SMNVEV (reference sequence). The V and J ends lost 4 bases and 5 bases respectively, with 13 bases between them. The CDR3 contains 14 residues.

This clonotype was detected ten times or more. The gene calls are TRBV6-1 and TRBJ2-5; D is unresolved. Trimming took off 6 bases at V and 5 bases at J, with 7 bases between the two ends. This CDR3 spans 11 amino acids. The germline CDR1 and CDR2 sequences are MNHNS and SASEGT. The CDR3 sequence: CASRTLETQYF. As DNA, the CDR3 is TGTGCCAGCAGAACCCTGGAGACCCAGTACTTC.

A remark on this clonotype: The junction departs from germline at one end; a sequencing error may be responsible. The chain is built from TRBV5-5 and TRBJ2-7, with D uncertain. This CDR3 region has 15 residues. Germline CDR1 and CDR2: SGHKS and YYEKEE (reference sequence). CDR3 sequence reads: CASSLAMGLQYEQYF. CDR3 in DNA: TGCGCCAGCAGCTTGGCCATGGGTTTGCAGTACGAGCAGTACTTC.

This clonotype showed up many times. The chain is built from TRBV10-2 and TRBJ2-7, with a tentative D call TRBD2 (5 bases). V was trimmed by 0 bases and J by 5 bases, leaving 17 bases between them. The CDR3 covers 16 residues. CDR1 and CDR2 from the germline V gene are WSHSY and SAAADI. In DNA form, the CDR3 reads TGCGCCAGCAGTGAGTCGGAGGAGGCGGAGCCTGACGAGCAGTACTTC. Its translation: CASSESEEAEPDEQYF.

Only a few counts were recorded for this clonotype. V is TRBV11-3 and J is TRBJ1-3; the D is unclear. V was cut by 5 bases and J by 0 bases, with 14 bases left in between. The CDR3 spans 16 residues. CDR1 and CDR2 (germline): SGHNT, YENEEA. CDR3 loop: CASSRPGGSSGNTIYF. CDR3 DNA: TGTGCCAGCAGCCGCCCGGGCGGCTCCTCTGGAAACACCATATATTTT.

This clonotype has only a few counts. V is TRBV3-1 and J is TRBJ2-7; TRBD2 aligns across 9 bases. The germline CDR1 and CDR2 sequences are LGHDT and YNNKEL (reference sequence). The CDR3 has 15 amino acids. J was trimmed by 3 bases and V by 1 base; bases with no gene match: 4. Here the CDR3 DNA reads TGTGCCAGCAGCCAAGGCCTAGCGGGAAACTACGAGCAGTACTTC. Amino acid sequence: CASSQGLAGNYEQYF.

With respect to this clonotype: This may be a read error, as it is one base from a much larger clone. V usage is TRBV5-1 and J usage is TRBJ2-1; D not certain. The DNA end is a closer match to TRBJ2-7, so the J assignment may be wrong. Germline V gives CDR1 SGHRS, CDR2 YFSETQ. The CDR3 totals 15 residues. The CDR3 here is CASSLVPSSYNEQYF. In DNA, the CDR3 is TGCGCCAGCAGCTTGGTTCCGAGCTCCTACAATGAGCAGTACTTC.

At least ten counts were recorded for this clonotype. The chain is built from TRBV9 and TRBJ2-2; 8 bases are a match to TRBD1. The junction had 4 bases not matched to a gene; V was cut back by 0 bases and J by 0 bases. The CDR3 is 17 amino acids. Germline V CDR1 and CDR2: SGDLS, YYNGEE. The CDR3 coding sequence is TGTGCCAGCAGCGTAGCCCGGACAGGGCCGAACACCGGGGAGCTGTTTTTT. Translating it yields CASSVARTGPNTGELFF.

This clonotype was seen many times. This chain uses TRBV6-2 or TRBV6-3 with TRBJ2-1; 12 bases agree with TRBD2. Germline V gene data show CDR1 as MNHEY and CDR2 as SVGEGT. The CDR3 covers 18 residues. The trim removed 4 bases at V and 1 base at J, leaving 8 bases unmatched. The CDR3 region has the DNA TGTGCCAGCAGTTCCGGGACTAGCGGGCCGTATTCCTACAATGAGCAGTTCTTC. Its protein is CASSSGTSGPYSYNEQFF.

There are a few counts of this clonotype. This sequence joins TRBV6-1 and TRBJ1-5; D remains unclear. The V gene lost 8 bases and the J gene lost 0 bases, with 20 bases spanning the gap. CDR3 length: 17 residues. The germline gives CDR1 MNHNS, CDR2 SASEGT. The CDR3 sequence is CASGVFSTGHSNQPQHF. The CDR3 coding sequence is TGTGCCAGCGGAGTGTTCTCCACGGGTCATAGCAATCAGCCCCAGCATTTT.

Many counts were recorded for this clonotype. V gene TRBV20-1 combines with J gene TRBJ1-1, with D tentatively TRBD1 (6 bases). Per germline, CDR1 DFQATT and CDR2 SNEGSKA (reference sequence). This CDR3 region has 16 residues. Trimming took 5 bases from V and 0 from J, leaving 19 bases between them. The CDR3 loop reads CSAGTLDRIMNTEAFF. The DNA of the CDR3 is TGCAGTGCTGGCACCCTGGACAGAATTATGAACACTGAAGCTTTCTTT.